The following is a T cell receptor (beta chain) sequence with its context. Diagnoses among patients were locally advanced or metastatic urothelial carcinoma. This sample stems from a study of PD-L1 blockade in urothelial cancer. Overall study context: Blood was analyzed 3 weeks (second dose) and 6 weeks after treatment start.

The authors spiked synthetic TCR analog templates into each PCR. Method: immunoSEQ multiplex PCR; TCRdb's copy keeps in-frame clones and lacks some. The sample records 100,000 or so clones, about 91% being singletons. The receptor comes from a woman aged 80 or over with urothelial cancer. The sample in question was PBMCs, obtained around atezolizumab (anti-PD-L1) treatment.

DNA of the CDR3: TGCAGCGTTGAGTCGGGTACAGATACGCAGTATTTT. It translates to CSVESGTDTQYF. The chain recombines TRBV29-1 with TRBJ2-3; D is unclear. The CDR3 consists of 12 residues. Germline values: CDR1 SQVTM, CDR2 ANQGSEA. Trimming stripped 3 bases from V and 3 bases from J, with 7 bases between.